This T cell receptor (beta chain) was profiled in a study of neurological immune-mediated disorders. 5'RACE with 10-nucleotide random UMIs produced the cDNA. One entry per CDR3 protein results from TCRdb running MiXCR on the 5' RACE reads. The table records some 60,000 distinct CDR3 sequences, about 2.5% of them present only once. Study results and caveats: HTLV-1-associated myelopathy displayed the greatest TCR clonal expansion, and multiple sclerosis exhibited the smallest, lower than that of healthy controls. Clinical features showed no association with the multiple sclerosis repertoire cluster, and MRI features showed none either.

Germline V gene lookup returns CDR1 SGHDT and CDR2 YYEEEE. J gave up 0 bases and V 4 bases, and 4 bases lay outside the gene matches. The CDR3 runs 16 residues. This clonotype has at least ten counts. Its specificity is unknown. The unsorted libraries originated from 2 million PBMCs kept at -80 C. The sequence came from a man aged 45 to 65 with multiple sclerosis. The V call is TRBV5-6, the J call TRBJ2-1, with 10 bases aligning to TRBD1. Sequenced sample: PBMCs. CDR3 coding DNA: TGTGCCAGCAGCATATGGACAGGGGGCTCCTACAATGAGCAGTTCTTC. It translates to CASSIWTGGSYNEQFF.